The 27 T cell receptor beta chains in this list originate from one sample, sequenced in a study of shared clonotypes between healthy human individuals (TCRdb year 2020). The library was prepared using the immunoSEQ multiplex PCR assay. TCRdb carries this immuneACCESS record with in-frame sequences only. Its versions omit some clonotypes, under half of them owing to an unresolved V gene in the studies checked, with the rest unexplained. The sample records hundreds of thousands of clones, approximately 79% of which are singletons. The top ten constitute 1.5% to 2% of the sample. What was sequenced was memory CD4+ T cells sorted from blood. Explained via the paper, the cell subset or site label denotes: CD45RA-negative fraction. The receptor set was obtained from a woman in her 30s in good health.

The chain couples TRBV5-1 to TRBJ2-3; a weak D match, TRBD1 (6 bases). Germline V lookup: CDR1 SGHRS, CDR2 YFSETQ. The CDR3 sequence is 18 residues long. V shed 7 bases and J shed 1 base, with 25 bases lying between them. CDR3 protein: CASRKVTQGMSRTDTQYF. The CDR3 nucleotides read TGCGCCAGCCGAAAAGTTACACAGGGAATGTCGCGCACAGATACGCAGTATTTT.

The V call is TRBV19, the J call TRBJ1-2; D is unresolved. This CDR3 comprises 15 residues. V dropped 5 bases and J dropped 7 bases, with 20 bases sitting between them. Germline V lookup: CDR1 LNHDA, CDR2 SQIVND (reference sequence). CDR3 coding DNA: TGTGCCAGTAGTTCCCAGACGGCGGAAGAGGGTGGCTACACCTTC. This gives the protein CASSSQTAEEGGYTF.

CDR3 sequence: CASRRVSGEQYF. CDR3 nucleotides: TGTGCCAGCCGCAGGGTGTCAGGCGAGCAGTACTTC. The chain combines TRBV28 with TRBJ2-7; D is perhaps TRBD1 (5 bases). The CDR3 spans 12 residues. CDR1 MDHEN and CDR2 SYDVKM come from the germline V gene. Trimming took off 8 bases at V and 6 bases at J, with 14 bases between the two ends. Combining the CDR3 with reference TRBV28 and TRBJ2-7 gives the whole variable domain DVKVTQSSRYLVKRTGEKVFLECVQDMDHENMFWYRQDPGLGLRLIYFSYDVKMKEKGDIPEGYSVSREKKERFSLILESASTNQTSMYLCASRRVSGEQYFGPGTRLTVT.

The CDR3, as DNA: TGCGCCAGCAGTGAGTCATCCTACGAGCAGTACTTC. Its protein product is CASSESSYEQYF. The chain uses TRBV10-1 and TRBJ2-7; D remains unclear. This CDR3 spans 12 amino acids. V lost 0 bases and J 1 base, leaving 1 base between the germline ends. Germline-derived CDR1 and CDR2 are WNHNN and SYGVQD (reference sequence).

The chain has TRBV19 and TRBJ2-5, with unresolved D. Germline assignment: CDR1 LNHDA and CDR2 SQIVND (reference sequence). With 2 bases removed from V and 2 bases from J, the gap between germline ends came to 6 bases. The CDR3 is made up of 13 amino acids. The CDR3 region has the DNA TGTGCCAGTAGTATAAGAAATCAAGAGACCCAGTACTTC. It codes for CASSIRNQETQYF.

Only a few counts were recorded for this clone. The rearrangement links TRBV28 to TRBJ1-5; D might be TRBD1 (5 bases). CDR1 and CDR2 from the germline V gene are MDHEN and SYDVKM. There are 15 residues in the CDR3. The germline V and J ends were trimmed by 2 bases and 3 bases, with 11 bases remaining between them. CDR3 DNA sequence: TGTGCCAGCAGTTTAAAGGGGTCGTACAATCAGCCCCAGCATTTT. Translation: CASSLKGSYNQPQHF.

This clone has only a few counts. This sample includes further DNA sequences coding for the same CDR3. CDR3 sequence: CASSLVGGETQYF. The CDR3 region has the DNA TGTGCCAGCAGCTTAGTAGGGGGGGAGACCCAGTACTTC. The V gene is TRBV7-2, the J gene TRBJ2-5; possibly TRBD1 or TRBD2 for D (6 bases each). Germline CDR1 and CDR2: SGHTA and FQGNSA. The CDR3 loop spans 13 amino acids. V dropped 1 base and J dropped 5 bases, with 8 bases sitting between them.

In this sample, this clone turned up once. Additional DNA sequences in this sample encode the identical CDR3. The J gene is TRBJ1-5, the V gene TRBV19; maybe TRBD1 (5 bases). There are 15 residues in the CDR3. Germline V lookup: CDR1 LNHDA, CDR2 SQIVND (reference sequence). The V and J ends lost 6 bases and 0 bases respectively, with 12 bases between them. CDR3: CASSLQGASNQPQHF. The CDR3 nucleotides read TGTGCCAGTAGCCTTCAGGGAGCTAGCAATCAGCCCCAGCATTTT.

This clone was seen only a few times. This chain connects TRBV29-1 to TRBJ2-3; TRBD2 matches at 7 bases. The junction had 3 bases not matched to a gene; V was cut back by 2 bases and J by 1 base. CDR3 length: 14 residues. Per germline, CDR1 SQVTM and CDR2 ANQGSEA. In nucleotides, the CDR3 is TGCAGCGTTGAACAGGGAGGGGGCACAGATACGCAGTATTTT. It is translated as CSVEQGGGTDTQYF.

The genes are TRBV2 and TRBJ2-2; unclear D gene. V lost 3 bases and J lost 3, with 11 bases in between. CDR1 and CDR2 from the germline V gene are SNHLY and FYNNEI. This CDR3 has 15 amino acids. This chain's CDR3 is CASSESSRYTGELFF. The CDR3 nucleotides are TGTGCCAGCAGTGAGTCCAGTAGATACACCGGGGAGCTGTTTTTT.

The rearrangement uses TRBV6-6 and TRBJ2-7, with 10 nucleotides matching TRBD1. Germline CDR1 is MNHNY and CDR2 is SVGAGI (reference sequence). CDR3 length equals 14 residues. The V and J ends lost 6 bases and 4 bases, in that order; junction bases with no gene match: 6. The CDR3, as DNA: TGTGCCAGCAGGCCCCGGGACAGGGGATACGAGCAGTACTTC. Translating gives CASRPRDRGYEQYF.

Of note for this clone: Other DNA sequences from this sample encode an identical CDR3 as well. The chain has TRBV5-1 and TRBJ2-2; 11 positions match TRBD1. Per the germline V gene, CDR1 is SGHRS and CDR2 is YFSETQ. The junction had 4 bases not matched to a gene; V was cut back by 4 bases and J by 5 bases. This CDR3 comprises 15 residues. The CDR3: CASSLGTGGTGELFF. The DNA for the CDR3 is TGCGCCAGCAGCCTAGGGACAGGGGGGACCGGGGAGCTGTTTTTT.

In its sample, this clone was seen once. The gene calls are TRBV28 and TRBJ1-5; D not resolved. Germline assignment: CDR1 MDHEN and CDR2 SYDVKM. This CDR3 is 15 amino acids long. The V gene lost 1 base and the J gene lost 0 bases, with 7 bases spanning the gap. CDR3 in amino acids: CASSLSWNSNQPQHF. The CDR3 DNA reads TGTGCCAGCAGTTTATCCTGGAATAGCAATCAGCCCCAGCATTTT.

This clone was found a few times. The chain is built from TRBV5-1 and TRBJ2-1; 9 bases agree with TRBD2. Germline CDR1 and CDR2: SGHRS and YFSETQ. Germline trimming cut 2 bases from V and 8 bases from J; bases unmatched to any gene: 5. The CDR3 is 14 residues long. The CDR3 coding sequence is TGCGCCAGCAGCTTCGGCGGGAGGGCCGATGAGCAGTTCTTC. This sequence encodes CASSFGGRADEQFF.

This sequence joins TRBV4-1 and TRBJ2-2, with D possibly being TRBD2 (5 bases). The CDR3 has 15 amino acids. CDR1 MGHRA and CDR2 YSYEKL come from the germline V gene. V was pared by 0 bases and J by 6 bases, with 11 bases between. The chain's CDR3 is CASSQEGLAAGELFF. The CDR3 region has the DNA TGCGCCAGCAGCCAAGAAGGCCTAGCAGCCGGGGAGCTGTTTTTT.

This chain links TRBV19 with TRBJ1-5; D is perhaps TRBD1 (5 bases). Trimming shortened V by 3 bases and J by 6 bases, and 9 bases separated the two germline ends. The CDR3 is 13 amino acids. Germline lookup yields CDR1 LNHDA and CDR2 SQIVND (reference sequence). The CDR3 nucleotides are TGTGCCAGTAGTATGCAGGGAGGTCAGCCCCAGCATTTT. It yields the protein CASSMQGGQPQHF.

This clone appeared many times. This chain joins TRBV28 and TRBJ2-7; 9 bases are shared with TRBD1. Germline CDR1 is MDHEN and CDR2 is SYDVKM. This CDR3 has 20 amino acids. V shed 5 bases, J shed 0 bases, and the junction held 20 bases outside the gene matches. This CDR3 is CASSAHPTGGASKSSYEQYF. The CDR3 region has the DNA TGTGCCAGCAGTGCCCACCCTACAGGGGGCGCATCGAAGAGCTCCTACGAGCAGTACTTC.

The chain employs TRBV5-1 and TRBJ2-1, with TRBD1 matching 11 bases. The CDR3 runs 14 residues. J was trimmed by 7 bases and V by 4 bases; bases with no gene match: 4. Germline V CDR1 and CDR2: SGHRS, YFSETQ. The CDR3 here is CASSRRDRGNEQFF. The CDR3 DNA follows: TGCGCCAGCAGCCGTCGGGACAGGGGGAATGAGCAGTTCTTC.

The chain carries TRBV28 and TRBJ2-1, with 11 bases lining up with TRBD2. The V gene's germline CDR1 is MDHEN and CDR2 SYDVKM. The trim removed 6 bases at V and 7 bases at J, leaving 8 bases unmatched. This CDR3 has 15 residues. The CDR3 sequence: CASSTTSGRRNEQFF. The DNA for the CDR3 is TGTGCCAGCAGCACTACTAGCGGGAGAAGGAATGAGCAGTTCTTC.

The chain combines TRBV9 with TRBJ2-2; no clear D gene. The CDR3 runs to 12 residues. The V gene's germline CDR1 is SGDLS and CDR2 YYNGEE. V was trimmed by 6 bases and J by 1 base, leaving 4 bases between them. The CDR3 DNA is TGTGCCAGCAATCGGAACACCGGGGAGCTGTTTTTT. Translated, it gives CASNRNTGELFF.

This sequence joins TRBV5-1 and TRBJ2-7; D is unclear. V dropped 3 bases and J dropped 0 bases, with 4 bases sitting between them. Germline V gene sequence: CDR1 SGHRS, CDR2 YFSETQ. The CDR3 runs 12 residues. CDR3 in DNA: TGCGCCAGCAGCTCCGCCTCCTACGAGCAGTACTTC. The encoded protein is CASSSASYEQYF.

This clone occurred a few times. The rearrangement joins TRBV6-5 to TRBJ2-3, with TRBD1 identical over 7 bases. Unmatched junction bases numbered 9, after V lost 7 bases and J lost 5 bases. The germline V gene encodes CDR1 MNHEY and CDR2 SVGAGI. The CDR3 length is 14 residues. The CDR3 DNA reads as TGTGCCAGCACCCGGGACAGCCTGGGAGATACGCAGTATTTT. Translating gives CASTRDSLGDTQYF.

The chain joins TRBV7-9 to TRBJ1-3; D is possibly TRBD1 (5 bases). The germline V gene encodes CDR1 SEHNR and CDR2 FQNEAQ (reference sequence). The CDR3 covers 17 residues. Trimming pared 5 bases from V and 0 bases from J, leaving 17 bases between. CDR3 protein: CASSLVHGALSGNTIYF. Here the CDR3 DNA reads TGTGCCAGCAGCCTAGTCCACGGGGCACTCTCTGGAAACACCATATATTTT. The full variable domain, its missing parts supplied by reference TRBV7-9 and TRBJ1-3, is DTGVSQNPRHKITKRGQNVTFRCDPISEHNRLYWYRQTLGQGPEFLTYFQNEAQLEKSRLLSDRFSAERPKGSFSTLEIQRTEQGDSAMYLCASSLVHGALSGNTIYFGEGSWLTVV.

This chain uses TRBV5-4 with TRBJ2-1, with D hard to call. CDR1 and CDR2 from the germline V gene are SGHNT and YYREEE (reference sequence). Trimming removed 4 bases at V and 12 bases at J, with 20 bases between. CDR3 size: 14 residues. DNA of the CDR3: TGTGCCAGCAGCGGCCCGGTAACCTCTCCGGGGCAGTTCTTC. Encoded protein: CASSGPVTSPGQFF.

The chain recombines TRBV28 with TRBJ2-7; TRBD1 matches at 7 bases. Per germline, CDR1 MDHEN and CDR2 SYDVKM. The CDR3 is made up of 17 amino acids. With V trimmed by 5 bases and J by 0 bases, 13 bases remained unmatched. For the CDR3, the DNA is TGTGCCAGCAGTCCCTCCTGGACAGGCTCGGGCTCCTACGAGCAGTACTTC. Protein sequence: CASSPSWTGSGSYEQYF.

The chain links TRBV28 to TRBJ2-7; the D is unclear. The CDR3 consists of 15 residues. V lost 6 bases to trimming and J lost 0 bases, with 15 bases between them. CDR1 is MDHEN and CDR2 is SYDVKM in the germline V gene. CDR3 sequence reads: CASSPPTVSSYEQYF. Written as DNA, the CDR3 is TGTGCCAGCAGCCCGCCCACGGTGAGCTCCTACGAGCAGTACTTC.

CDR3 DNA: TGTGCCAGCAGCTTAAGTTCTACATTTTCTGGAAACACCATATATTTT. This sequence encodes CASSLSSTFSGNTIYF. The rearrangement joins TRBV7-9 to TRBJ1-3; no firm D call. Trimming shortened V by 2 bases and J by 1 base, and 12 bases separated the two germline ends. The CDR3 has 16 amino acids. Looked up from germline, CDR1 is SEHNR and CDR2 is FQNEAQ (reference sequence).